These T cell receptor beta chains were read from a single sample in a study of vaccination effects on CD4 cells after COVID-19. Which antigens these TCRs recognize remains unknown. Only in-frame clones appear in the TCRdb table, and some are missing; sequencing was by immunoSEQ multiplex PCR. The data show around 26,000 clones, with about 84% seen just once and about 16% held by the top ten. This material consisted of CD4+ T cells from PBMCs cultured with HCoV-NL63 spike peptides, taken before COVID-19 vaccination. These receptors all come from a human donor who had a prior SARS-CoV-2 infection. Both conserved end residues are part of each CDR3. The D gene is left open where the match is weak. Rows give clone size only sometimes, using once, few, many, or a class for an expanded clone.

abundance | j_gene | v_gene | d_gene | CDR3nt | CDR3aa
. | TRBJ2-2 | TRBV15 | . | TGTGCCACCAGCAGAGGGGGAGGAGGGTACACCGGGGAGCTGTTTTTT | CATSRGGGGYTGELFF
. | TRBJ2-1 | TRBV5-1 | . | TGCGCCAGCAGCTTGGCCGGGACTCCCTACAATGAGCAGTTCTTC | CASSLAGTPYNEQFF
. | TRBJ2-1 | TRBV5-1 | TRBD2 | TGCGCCAGCAGCTTACCGTTAGCGGGAGCGGATGAGCAGTTCTTC | CASSLPLAGADEQFF
. | TRBJ1-5 | TRBV7-2 | . | TGTGCCAGCAGCTTATGGCTAGCCCAGCCCCAGCATTTT | CASSLWLAQPQHF
. | TRBJ2-7 | TRBV6-5 | TRBD2 | TGTGCCAGCAGGCAAAGCCTAGCGGTCTCCTACGAGCAGTACTTC | CASRQSLAVSYEQYF
. | TRBJ1-3 | TRBV18 | . | TGTGCCAGCTCACCAATTATGGGGGGCTCGACTGGAAACACCATATATTTT | CASSPIMGGSTGNTIYF
. | TRBJ1-6 | TRBV3-1/TRBV3-2 | . | TGTGCCAGCAGCCAAGGGGGGGTTTACAGCTCCTATAATTCACCCCTCCACTTT | CASSQGGVYSSYNSPLHF
. | TRBJ2-4 | TRBV4-3 | TRBD2 | TGCGCCAGCAGCCAAGATGGGGGGGACATTCAGTACTTC | CASSQDGGDIQYF
. | TRBJ1-1 | TRBV5-8 | . | TGTGCCAGCAGCTTGTATCAGGACACTGAAGCTTTCTTT | CASSLYQDTEAFF
. | TRBJ2-3 | TRBV11-3 | TRBD1 | TGTGCCAGCACCAGGGGGCGAAGCACAGATACGCAGTATTTT | CASTRGRSTDTQYF
. | TRBJ2-7 | TRBV11-3 | TRBD1 | TGTGCCAGCAGCTTGGGACAGAGCTCCTACGAGCAGTACTTC | CASSLGQSSYEQYF
few | TRBJ2-5 | TRBV15 | . | TGTGCCAGCCTCGAGACCCAGTACTTC | CASLETQYF
. | TRBJ2-7 | TRBV7-6 | TRBD2 | TGTGCCAGCAGCCCAAGACTAGCGGGAGGTCTAGCCTACGAGCAGTACTTC | CASSPRLAGGLAYEQYF
once | TRBJ2-7 | TRBV10-3 | . | TGTGCCATCAGTGGACACCAGACCTACGAGCAGTACTTC | CAISGHQTYEQYF
. | TRBJ2-7 | TRBV5-1 | TRBD1 | TGCGCCAGCAGCCTCGGACAGGGGTTTGACGAGCAGTACTTC | CASSLGQGFDEQYF
. | TRBJ1-2 | TRBV28 | TRBD1 | TGTGCCAGCAGTTCAGGACAGGGGGAGGGCTACACCTTC | CASSSGQGEGYTF
. | TRBJ1-5 | TRBV19 | TRBD1 | TGTGCCAGTAGTCCACAGGGGGCGCGGAATGGCAATCAGCCCCAGCATTTT | CASSPQGARNGNQPQHF
. | TRBJ1-2 | TRBV18 | . | TGTGCCAGCTCAGACGAGGGCGCGGGCTATGGCTACACCTTC | CASSDEGAGYGYTF
. | TRBJ2-5 | TRBV19 | . | TGTGCCAGTAGTATAAGTCTACTTGGACTTCAAGAGACCCAGTACTTC | CASSISLLGLQETQYF
. | TRBJ2-7 | TRBV12-3/TRBV12-4 | . | TGTGCCAGCAGTTTATCCCGGCTAGACGAGCAGTACTTC | CASSLSRLDEQYF
. | TRBJ1-5 | TRBV5-1 | . | TGCGCCAGCAGCTTGGCGGCAGGGAGTCAGCCCCAGCATTTT | CASSLAAGSQPQHF
. | TRBJ2-5 | TRBV7-9 | . | TGTGCCAGCGCCGGACCGAACCAAGAGACCCAGTACTTC | CASAGPNQETQYF
medium-sized | TRBJ2-5 | TRBV7-9 | . | TGTGCCAGCAGCTTAGGATCGGCCCAGTACTTC | CASSLGSAQYF
. | TRBJ1-2 | TRBV5-1 | . | TGCGCCAGCAGCAATTTGGGGACGACTAACTATGGCTACACCTTC | CASSNLGTTNYGYTF
few | TRBJ2-4 | TRBV24-1 | . | TGTGCCACCAGTGATTCGAGTCCTACGCTAGCCAAAAACATTCAGTACTTC | CATSDSSPTLAKNIQYF
once | TRBJ1-1 | TRBV7-8 | TRBD1 | TGTGCCAGCAGCTCTCGGGGACAGGTGAACACTGAAGCTTTCTTT | CASSSRGQVNTEAFF
medium-sized | TRBJ2-1 | TRBV18 | . | TGTGCCAGCTCACCGGCGAGTAGCTACAATGAGCAGTTCTTC | CASSPASSYNEQFF
. | TRBJ2-7 | TRBV20-1 | . | TGCAGTGCTAGTAGGTCAAATCAGCAGTACTTC | CSASRSNQQYF
. | TRBJ1-4 | TRBV4-1 | TRBD1 | TGCGCCAGCAGCCTTAGGACAGGGAGGGAGGAAAAACTGTTTTTT | CASSLRTGREEKLFF
few | TRBJ2-2 | TRBV15 | . | TGTGCCACCAGCAGAGATAGGGAGGCCGGGGAGCTGTTTTTT | CATSRDREAGELFF
. | TRBJ1-2 | TRBV7-8 | . | TGTGCCAGCAGCCCGGACAGTGCGACTTATGGCTACACCTTC | CASSPDSATYGYTF
. | TRBJ1-2 | TRBV7-2 | . | TGTGCCAGCAGCTTAGGTCCAGGGTCCTATGGCTACACCTTC | CASSLGPGSYGYTF
. | TRBJ2-7 | TRBV7-2 | . | TGTGCCAGCAGCCCCGGGGTCGGACTACGAGTCCCCTACGAGCAGTACTTC | CASSPGVGLRVPYEQYF
few | TRBJ1-1 | TRBV2 | . | TGTGCCAGCACCATAGCCCCTAGGACGGGGGTTTTCTTT | CASTIAPRTGVFF
. | TRBJ2-7 | TRBV28 | TRBD2 | TGTGCCAGCAGTCCGGGACTAGCGGGGGCCCGAACTAAGGAGCAGTACTTC | CASSPGLAGARTKEQYF
. | TRBJ2-7 | TRBV12-3/TRBV12-4 | TRBD2 | TGTGCCAGCAGCCTATTGGGAGGGGTCGAGCAGTACTTC | CASSLLGGVEQYF
once | TRBJ1-6 | TRBV20-1 | . | TGCAGTGCCAGTCAGGGGTCCTATAATTCACCCCTCCACTTT | CSASQGSYNSPLHF
few | TRBJ1-4 | TRBV7-9 | . | TGTGCCAGCAGCCCGGGATTCAGGGGTTTAGGCACTAATGAAAAACTGTTTTTT | CASSPGFRGLGTNEKLFF
. | TRBJ2-1 | TRBV18 | TRBD2 | TGTGCCAGCTCGCCCACTAGCGGCTACAATGAGCAGTTCTTC | CASSPTSGYNEQFF
. | TRBJ1-6 | TRBV4-2 | . | TGTGCCAGCAGCCAAGGACAACACTCCTATAATTCACCCCTCCACTTT | CASSQGQHSYNSPLHF
. | TRBJ1-2 | TRBV7-2 | . | TGTGCCAGCAGCTTAGAAGTTGGGGTCTATGGCTACACCTTC | CASSLEVGVYGYTF
. | TRBJ2-1 | TRBV4-2 | TRBD1 | TGTGCCAGCAGCCACCAATACAGGGGGAGCTCCTACAATGAGCAGTTCTTC | CASSHQYRGSSYNEQFF
. | TRBJ1-6 | TRBV7-2 | . | TGTGCCAGCAGCACCGGGCCCAATTCACCCCTCCACTTT | CASSTGPNSPLHF
few | TRBJ1-2 | TRBV4-2 | . | TGTGCCAGCAGCCAAGAGCAGGGCTCTAACTATGGCTACACCTTC | CASSQEQGSNYGYTF
. | TRBJ2-7 | TRBV7-9 | . | TGTGCCAGCAGCTTAATGTCCGGGGGAGTCCGCGAGCAGTACTTC | CASSLMSGGVREQYF
. | TRBJ2-2 | TRBV9 | TRBD1 | TGTGCCAGCAGCGTAGAGGGACAGGGAGGGACCGGGGAGCTGTTTTTT | CASSVEGQGGTGELFF
few | TRBJ1-2 | TRBV5-4 | TRBD1 | TGTGCCAGCAGCTCCCCGGGACAGAGTTATAACTATGGCTACACCTTC | CASSSPGQSYNYGYTF
. | TRBJ2-7 | TRBV15 | TRBD1 | TGTGCCACCTCCCGGGACAGAACCTACGAGCAGTACTTC | CATSRDRTYEQYF
. | TRBJ1-1 | TRBV6-1 | . | TGTGCCAGCAGTGAAAGGGAGAACACTGAAGCTTTCTTT | CASSERENTEAFF
. | TRBJ1-1 | TRBV7-3 | . | TGTGCCAGCAGCTTATATCCCGGGAACACTGAAGCTTTCTTT | CASSLYPGNTEAFF
. | TRBJ2-1 | TRBV15 | . | TGTGCCACCAGCATAAAAGTGGTCGGTGAGCAGTTCTTC | CATSIKVVGEQFF
once | TRBJ2-5 | TRBV5-1 | TRBD2 | TGCGCCAGCAGCTTGGCCGGGGGGACCTACCAAGAGACCCAGTACTTC | CASSLAGGTYQETQYF
. | TRBJ2-5 | TRBV30 | . | TGTGCCTGGAGTGTGGGGTACCAAGAGACCCAGTACTTC | CAWSVGYQETQYF
. | TRBJ1-4 | TRBV18 | . | TGTGCCAGCTCATACGCTGTGGGAGCTGAAAAACTGTTTTTT | CASSYAVGAEKLFF
. | TRBJ1-2 | TRBV2 | TRBD1 | TGTGCCAGCAGTGCCCAGGGGGAATTCGGTGGCTACACCTTC | CASSAQGEFGGYTF
. | TRBJ2-1 | TRBV13 | TRBD2 | TGTGCCAGCAGCTTACCCATAGCGGGAGTTGAGAATGAGCAGTTCTTC | CASSLPIAGVENEQFF
medium-sized | TRBJ2-3 | TRBV10-3 | TRBD2 | TGTGCCATCAGCGCCGACCTTGCGGGGGGGGATACGCAGTATTTT | CAISADLAGGDTQYF
once | TRBJ2-3 | TRBV25-1 | . | TGTGCCAGCAGTGATACGGCCGTGGATACGCAGTATTTT | CASSDTAVDTQYF
. | TRBJ2-5 | TRBV11-3 | TRBD1 | TGTGCCAGCAGCTTAGTGGTGGGCAGGGGGGAGACCCAGTACTTC | CASSLVVGRGETQYF